This TCR beta chain was retrieved from a study of blood T cell repertoires in COVID-19. Study overall: T cells, B-cell-depleted T cells, or PBMCs supplied cDNA or gDNA.

The Seattle site enrolled patients during active infection and followed them longitudinally. CDR3 length: 15 residues. CDR1 is MGHRA and CDR2 is YSYEKL in the germline V gene. V trimming: 3 bases; J trimming: 6 bases; junction bases outside the gene matches: 5. In the original processing: Reference gene primer amplification in the assay estimated nucleated cell counts. Some clones are missing from TCRdb's copy, which holds only in-frame ones; the method was immunoSEQ multiplex PCR. From that table come the V and J calls and clone size; the DNA was used to work out D and trimming. The data show about 160,000 clones, approximately 87% seen once.

V and J are TRBV4-1 and TRBJ1-6; 7 nucleotides line up with TRBD1. Sequences were obtained from peripheral blood. This clonotype was sampled from a woman in her 70s with COVID-19, enrolled during active disease. The CDR3 is CASSHPGQPNSPLHF. The CDR3 DNA is TGCGCCAGCAGCCATCCGGGACAGCCTAATTCACCCCTCCACTTT.